This T cell receptor (beta chain) was observed in a study of response to subunit inactivated influenza vaccine. TCRdb fed the RT-PCR reads into MiXCR, producing one record per CDR3 protein. The profile shows about 540,000 distinct CDR3 sequences, under 30% of them singletons. The germline V and J ends were trimmed by 0 bases and 1 base, with 10 bases remaining between them. The CDR3 has 16 amino acids. The germline V gene encodes CDR1 MNHEY and CDR2 SVGAGI. The sample was also reused in another study, on T cells expressing NK-cell markers. That report notes: 5'RACE template switching with UMIs produced the TCR beta cDNA. It was from sorted CD3+CD56+NKG2C+, CD3+CD56+NKG2C- and CD3+CD56-NKG2C+ T cells that TCR beta repertoires came. Several of the experiments relied on an anti-gamma-delta TCR antibody so that only alpha-beta TCR T cells were sorted. In several donors, dominant clonotypes made up about 28.3-65% of CD3+CD56-NKG2C+ cells.

The sequencing here drew on CD4+ T cells sorted from PBMCs, taken approximately 13 days after vaccination. The sequence derives from a man aged 45 to 65 who received an inactivated influenza vaccine. The rearrangement joins TRBV6-5 to TRBJ2-4, with D possibly being TRBD2 (5 bases). The CDR3 DNA is TGTGCCAGCAGTTACTCGATGAGGGCTGCCAAAAACATTCAGTACTTC. Encoded protein: CASSYSMRAAKNIQYF.